The rows below give T cell receptor beta chains drawn from one sample of a study of cytomegalovirus exposure and HLA in healthy donors. The protocol was immunoSEQ multiplex PCR, while the TCRdb copy is restricted to in-frame clones and leaves out a portion. This table has roughly 130,000 clones, 75% to 90% appearing once. The sample comprised PBMCs. The origin of the receptors is a man aged 25 to 45 in good health and CMV-seronegative. The CDR3 runs from the conserved cysteine through the conserved F or W. The D gene is left open where the match is weak. The size entry is marked missing in some rows and otherwise reads once, few, many or a size class.

j_gene | v_gene | abundance | d_gene | len | CDR3nt | CDR3aa
TRBJ2-2 | TRBV7-3 | once | . | 16 | TGTGCCAGCAGCACCCGCGGGACTCCAAACACCGGGGAGCTGTTTTTT | CASSTRGTPNTGELFF
TRBJ2-1 | TRBV2 | . | TRBD1 | 12 | TGTGCCAGCAGGCCTACAGGGGGTGAGCAGTTCTTC | CASRPTGGEQFF
TRBJ2-7 | TRBV2 | . | TRBD2 | 14 | TGTGCCAGCAGTCTAGCGGGAGAGTCCTACGAGCAGTACTTC | CASSLAGESYEQYF
TRBJ2-3 | TRBV7-9 | . | . | 15 | TGTGCCAGCAGCTTAGGATGGACAGACACAGATACGCAGTATTTT | CASSLGWTDTDTQYF
TRBJ1-2 | TRBV6-1 | few | . | 12 | TGTGCCAGCAGGGACAGTGGCTATGGCTACACCTTC | CASRDSGYGYTF
TRBJ1-3 | TRBV6-5 | . | . | 16 | TGTGCCAGCAGTTACTCACAGGGAGCGGCGGGAAACACCATATATTTT | CASSYSQGAAGNTIYF
TRBJ2-7 | TRBV5-1 | few | TRBD1 | 15 | TGCGCCAGCAGCTGGTTGGGACAGGGATCCTACGAGCAGTACTTC | CASSWLGQGSYEQYF
TRBJ1-1 | TRBV28 | . | TRBD1 | 15 | TGTGCCAGCAGTGAAGGGACAGCCCAGAACACTGAAGCTTTCTTT | CASSEGTAQNTEAFF
TRBJ2-7 | TRBV15 | . | TRBD2 | 16 | TGTGCCACCAGCAGAGATCTAGCGGCTACACCCTACGAGCAGTACTTC | CATSRDLAATPYEQYF
TRBJ1-2 | TRBV2 | . | TRBD1 | 13 | TGTGCCAGCAACCTACTGGACAGGGATGGCTACCCCTTC | CASNLLDRDGYPF
TRBJ1-5 | TRBV7-9 | . | TRBD1 | 15 | TGTGCCAGCAGCTCATCTTTCGACAGGGGCCAGCCCCAGCATTTT | CASSSSFDRGQPQHF
TRBJ1-5 | TRBV5-5 | . | . | 14 | TGTGCCAGCAGCCGTATTGCGAGCAATCAGCCCCAGCATTTT | CASSRIASNQPQHF
TRBJ2-2 | TRBV9 | . | TRBD1 | 16 | TGTGCCAGCAGCGGAGCCGGGACAGCGAACACCGGGGAGCTGTTTTTT | CASSGAGTANTGELFF
TRBJ1-2 | TRBV5-1 | . | TRBD1 | 14 | TGCGCCAGCAGTTATGGACAGGCGAACTATGGCTACACCTTC | CASSYGQANYGYTF
TRBJ2-3 | TRBV14 | few | TRBD2 | 15 | TGTGCCAGCAGTCGGACTAGCTGGTACACAGATACGCAGTATTTT | CASSRTSWYTDTQYF
TRBJ1-5 | TRBV4-1 | . | . | 15 | TGCGCCAGCAGCCTCAGTGGACAGAGCAATCAGCCCCAGCATTTT | CASSLSGQSNQPQHF
TRBJ1-5 | TRBV4-1 | . | . | 16 | TGCGCCAGCAGCCAATACACAGAGGGTAGCAATCAGCCCCAGAATTTT | CASSQYTEGSNQPQNF
TRBJ2-6 | TRBV29-1 | . | TRBD1 | 17 | TGCAGCGTTGAAACCGGACAGGGTTACTCTGGGGCCAACGTCCTGACTTTC | CSVETGQGYSGANVLTF
TRBJ1-1 | TRBV28 | . | . | 13 | TGTGCCAGCACGGACAGCTTGAACACTGAAGCTTTCTTT | CASTDSLNTEAFF
TRBJ2-3 | TRBV4-3 | . | TRBD2 | 17 | TGCGCCAGCAGCCAAGGGGTAGTAACTAGCGGGACGGATACGCAGTATTTT | CASSQGVVTSGTDTQYF
TRBJ2-3 | TRBV9 | . | TRBD2 | 16 | TGTGCCAGCGGGCTAGCGGGAGTTCGCGGCACAGATACGCAGTATTTT | CASGLAGVRGTDTQYF
TRBJ2-1 | TRBV10-1 | . | . | 13 | TGCGCCAGCAGTGAGGAGCCCTACAATGAGCAGTTCTTC | CASSEEPYNEQFF
TRBJ2-1 | TRBV10-1 | . | . | 17 | TGCGCCAGCAGTGAAGTATACGGCAACGGACTTTACAATGAGCAGTTCTTC | CASSEVYGNGLYNEQFF
TRBJ2-7 | TRBV9 | . | . | 14 | TGTGCCAGCAGCCCCTTCCAGGAATCCTACGAGCAGTACTTC | CASSPFQESYEQYF
TRBJ2-7 | TRBV28 | . | TRBD2 | 16 | TGTGCCAGCAGTGATCCGGGACTAGCGGGAAGGTACGAGCAGTACTTC | CASSDPGLAGRYEQYF
TRBJ1-1 | TRBV5-1 | . | . | 15 | TGCGCCAGCAGCTTGGTACCAGGGGCGAACACTGAAGCTTTCTTT | CASSLVPGANTEAFF
TRBJ1-4 | TRBV30 | . | . | 15 | TGTGCCTGGACCCTGGGAGGGTTAGCTAATGAAAAACTGTTTTTT | CAWTLGGLANEKLFF